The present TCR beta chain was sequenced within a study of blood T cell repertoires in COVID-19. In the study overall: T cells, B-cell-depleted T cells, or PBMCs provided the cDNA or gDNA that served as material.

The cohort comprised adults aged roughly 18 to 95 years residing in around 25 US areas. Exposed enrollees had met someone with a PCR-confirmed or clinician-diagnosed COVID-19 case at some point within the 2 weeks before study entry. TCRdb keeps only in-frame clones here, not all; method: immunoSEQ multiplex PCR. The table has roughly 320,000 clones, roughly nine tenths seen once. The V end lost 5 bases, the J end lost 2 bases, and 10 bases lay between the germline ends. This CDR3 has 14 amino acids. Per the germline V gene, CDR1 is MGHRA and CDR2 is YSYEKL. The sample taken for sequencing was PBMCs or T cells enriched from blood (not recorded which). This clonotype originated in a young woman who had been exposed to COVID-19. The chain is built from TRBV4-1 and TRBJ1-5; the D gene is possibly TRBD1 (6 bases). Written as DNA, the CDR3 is TGCGCCAGCAGCGTAGGACAGCGCAATCAGCCCCAGCATTTT. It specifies CASSVGQRNQPQHF.